This TCR beta chain derives from a study of T cells and Merkel cell carcinoma outcomes. Whole-study findings and limits: Repertoire plus T-cell density reportedly predicted Merkel cell carcinoma outcomes.

This clone is a singleton in its sample. Its target is unknown. One end of the junction fails to match germline, which may point to a read error. There are 17 residues in the CDR3. Per germline, CDR1 SGDLS and CDR2 YYNGEE. Sequenced by immunoSEQ multiplex PCR; TCRdb stores in-frame clones only, minus some. Here the sample spans some 15,000 clones, more than 80% being singletons. The clonotype comes from a human donor with Merkel cell carcinoma. Sequencing used tumor tissue from Merkel cell carcinoma. The chain employs TRBV9 and TRBJ1-3; D possibly corresponds to TRBD1 (6 bases). The CDR3 region is CTSSALAGGQGDDTIYF. CDR3 bases: TGTACCAGCAGCGCTCTCGCGGGGGGGCAGGGTGACGACACCATATATTTT.